This entry features one T cell receptor (beta chain) sequence. Profiling relied on immunoSEQ multiplex PCR, and the TCRdb table lists in-frame clones only, not all of them. Of fewer than 80,000 clones in the sample, more than 75% were seen once. These data originate in a study of OX40 agonist ivuxolimab in advanced cancers. Germline V gene sequence: CDR1 MNHEY, CDR2 SMNVEV (reference sequence). This CDR3 spans 19 amino acids. With V trimmed by 6 bases and J by 2 bases, 14 bases remained unmatched. The sequencing used CD4+ or CD8+ T cells sorted from blood, collected in a trial of the OX40 agonist ivuxolimab. This TCR was sampled from an adult with an advanced solid tumor such as melanoma, head and neck, liver or kidney cancer. The V gene is TRBV27, the J gene TRBJ2-1; 12 nucleotides line up with TRBD2. This CDR3 reads CASSLRVPSGRAPYNEQFF. Here the CDR3 DNA reads TGTGCCAGCAGCTTACGGGTGCCTAGCGGGAGGGCTCCCTACAATGAGCAGTTCTTC.